Shown below are 3 T cell receptor beta chains from a single sample sequenced in a study of blood T cell repertoires in COVID-19. Measured with immunoSEQ multiplex PCR; TCRdb has only the in-frame clones, and not every one. The sample has around 200,000 clones; about 87% are singletons. Sequencing was carried out using peripheral blood. Every receptor here comes from a man in his forties with active or convalescent COVID-19.

The chain carries TRBV19 and TRBJ2-5; 8 bases map to TRBD2. V gave up 8 bases and J gave up 3 bases; unmatched junction bases: 8. The CDR3 length is 14 residues. Germline CDR1 and CDR2: LNHDA and SQIVND (reference sequence). DNA of the CDR3: TGTGCCAGTGGCCCCCCGGGAGGGGAAGAGACCCAGTACTTC. This gives the protein CASGPPGGEETQYF.

J is TRBJ2-3 and V is TRBV14; D remains unclear. Looked up from germline, CDR1 is SGHDN and CDR2 is FVKESK. V was pared by 8 bases and J by 0 bases, with 6 bases between. The CDR3 has 12 amino acids. CDR3 sequence (DNA): TGTGCCAGCGGCTCTAGCACAGATACGCAGTATTTT. This translates into CASGSSTDTQYF.

The chain recombines TRBV15 with TRBJ1-1, with a weak D call TRBD1 (6 bases). Germline CDR1 is LNHNV and CDR2 is YYDKDF (reference sequence). The V gene lost 2 bases and the J gene lost 5 bases, with 15 bases spanning the gap. The CDR3 totals 15 residues. The CDR3 coding sequence is TGTGCCACCAGCAGAAAATACAGGGAAATGACTGAAGCTTTCTTT. Residues: CATSRKYREMTEAFF.